This T cell receptor beta chain was captured in a study of breast tumors, draining lymph nodes, adjacent tissues. Study results and caveats: Tumor T cell lymph node origin was a supported hypothesis, not proven. Tumors had less TCR diversity than lymph nodes, more than nontumor tissue. The data were judged consistent with most tumor T cells coming from lymph node and expanding in tumor.

The CDR3 covers 12 residues. CDR1 and CDR2 (germline): SGHRS, YFSETQ. V was pared by 3 bases and J by 12 bases, with 16 bases between. MiXCR, applied by TCRdb to the multiplex PCR reads, yields one record per CDR3 protein. The data contain 13,000 or so distinct CDR3 sequences, around 57% of them seen just once; the ten biggest clones take up about 49%. This clonotype was detected only once. Its antigen is unidentified. Sequencing used tumor-adjacent breast tissue. This receptor was obtained from a female donor with breast cancer. Some clones in this sample may be carry-over from other donors' samples. The V and J genes are TRBV5-1 and TRBJ2-7; D gene ambiguous. In DNA, the CDR3 is TGCGCCAGCAGCTCCGGAACGTACGACTCGTACTTC. Protein: CASSSGTYDSYF.